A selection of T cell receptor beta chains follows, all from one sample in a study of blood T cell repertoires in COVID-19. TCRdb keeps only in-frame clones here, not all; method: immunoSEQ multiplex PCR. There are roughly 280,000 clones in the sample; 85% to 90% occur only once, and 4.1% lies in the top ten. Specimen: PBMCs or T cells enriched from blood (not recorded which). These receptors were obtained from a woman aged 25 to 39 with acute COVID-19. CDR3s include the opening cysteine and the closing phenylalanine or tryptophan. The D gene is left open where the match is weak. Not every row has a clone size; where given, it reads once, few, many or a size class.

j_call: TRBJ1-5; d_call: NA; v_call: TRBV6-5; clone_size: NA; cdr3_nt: TGTGCCAGCAATGTGGCAGGGGGCAATCAGCCCCAGCATTTT; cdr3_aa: CASNVAGGNQPQHF
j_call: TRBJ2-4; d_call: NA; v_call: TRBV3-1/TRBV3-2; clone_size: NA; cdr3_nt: TGTGCCAGCAGCCAAGTGGCTGAGCAGGGCAACATTCAGTACTTC; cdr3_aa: CASSQVAEQGNIQYF
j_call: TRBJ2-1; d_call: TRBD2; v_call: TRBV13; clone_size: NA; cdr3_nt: TGTGCCAGCAGCTTAGGCGAGGCTAGCGGGAGGGCCTACAATGAGCAGTTCTTC; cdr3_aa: CASSLGEASGRAYNEQFF
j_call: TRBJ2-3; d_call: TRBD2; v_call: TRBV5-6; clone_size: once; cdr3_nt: TGTGCCAGCAGCTTTTACGGACTAGCGGGCACAGATACGCAGTATTTT; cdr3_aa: CASSFYGLAGTDTQYF
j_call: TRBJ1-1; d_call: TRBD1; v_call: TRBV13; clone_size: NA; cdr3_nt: TGTGCCAGCAGCTATTTGACAGGGGACACTGAAGCTTTCTTT; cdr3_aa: CASSYLTGDTEAFF
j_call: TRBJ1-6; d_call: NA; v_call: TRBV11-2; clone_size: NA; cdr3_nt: TGTGCCAGCAGCCAGGGCCCATATAATTCACCCCTCCACTTT; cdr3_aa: CASSQGPYNSPLHF
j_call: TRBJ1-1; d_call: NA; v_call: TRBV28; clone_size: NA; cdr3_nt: TGTGCCAGCAGCCCGACACACTCGAACACTGAAGCTTTCTTT; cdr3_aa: CASSPTHSNTEAFF
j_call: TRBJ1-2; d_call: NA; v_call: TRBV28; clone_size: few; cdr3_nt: TGTGCCAGCAGTTTAGGGACACTCTATGGCTACACCTTC; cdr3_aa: CASSLGTLYGYTF
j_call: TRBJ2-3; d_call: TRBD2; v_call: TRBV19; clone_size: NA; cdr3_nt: TGTGCCAGTAGGGAAGACGGGAGGTTTTTAGATACGCAGTATTTT; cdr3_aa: CASREDGRFLDTQYF
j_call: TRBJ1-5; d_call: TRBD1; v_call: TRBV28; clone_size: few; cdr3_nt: TGTGCCAGCAGTTTACAACAGGGGAATCAGCCCCAGCATTTT; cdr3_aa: CASSLQQGNQPQHF
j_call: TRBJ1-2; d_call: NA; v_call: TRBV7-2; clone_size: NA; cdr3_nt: TGTGCCAGCAGCTTAATTCTCGACTTAAATAACTATGGCTACACCTTC; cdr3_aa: CASSLILDLNNYGYTF
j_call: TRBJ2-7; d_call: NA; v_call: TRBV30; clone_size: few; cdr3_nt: TGTGCCTGGAGTGGGGGGGGGCTGGCCTACGAGCAGTACTTC; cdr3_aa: CAWSGGGLAYEQYF
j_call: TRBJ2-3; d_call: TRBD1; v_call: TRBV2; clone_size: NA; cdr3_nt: TGTGCCAGCAGTGAGACAGGGACAGGGGGCACAGATACGCAGTATTTT; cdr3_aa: CASSETGTGGTDTQYF
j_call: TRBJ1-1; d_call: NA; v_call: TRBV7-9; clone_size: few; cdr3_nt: TGTGCCAGCAGCTCGACCCCGGGACTTGATTTAAGAGCTTTCTTT; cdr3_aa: CASSSTPGLDLRAFF
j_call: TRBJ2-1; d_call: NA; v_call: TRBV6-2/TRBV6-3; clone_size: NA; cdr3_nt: TGTGCCAGCAGTTACGGGCCCTCGGGATACAATGAGCAGTTCTTC; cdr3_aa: CASSYGPSGYNEQFF
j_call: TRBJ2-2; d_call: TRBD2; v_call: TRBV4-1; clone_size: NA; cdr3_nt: TGCGCCAGCAGCCCCCAAGCGGGAGGGTTCGGGGAGCTGTTTTTT; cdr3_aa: CASSPQAGGFGELFF
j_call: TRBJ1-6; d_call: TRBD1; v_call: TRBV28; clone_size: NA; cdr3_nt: TGTGCCAGCAGGAGTCGACAGGGAGAATACTCCTATAATTCACCCCTCCACTTT; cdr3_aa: CASRSRQGEYSYNSPLHF
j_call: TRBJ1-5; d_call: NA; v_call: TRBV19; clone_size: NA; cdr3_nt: TGTGCCAGTGGTCCGGGATACCGCTTGGTTGGTCAGCCCCAGCATTTT; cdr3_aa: CASGPGYRLVGQPQHF
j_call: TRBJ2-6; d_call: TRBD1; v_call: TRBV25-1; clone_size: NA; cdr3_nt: TGTGCCAGCAGTAAGGACAGGGACTCTGGGGCCAACGTCCTGACTTTC; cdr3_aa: CASSKDRDSGANVLTF
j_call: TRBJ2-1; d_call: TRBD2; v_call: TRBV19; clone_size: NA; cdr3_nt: TGTGCCAGTTCTAGCGGGAGCGCCTACAATGAGCAGTTCTTC; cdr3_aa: CASSSGSAYNEQFF
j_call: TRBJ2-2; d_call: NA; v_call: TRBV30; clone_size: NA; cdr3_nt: TGTGCCTGGAGTGTAAACAGGTTTACCGGGGAGCTGTTTTTT; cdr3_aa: CAWSVNRFTGELFF
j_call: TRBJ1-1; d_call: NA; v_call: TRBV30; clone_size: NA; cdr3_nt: TGTGCCTGGAGTCTCAGGGGTCGGGACACTGAAGCTTTCTTT; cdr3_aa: CAWSLRGRDTEAFF
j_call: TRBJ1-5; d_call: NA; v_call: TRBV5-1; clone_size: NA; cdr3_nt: TGCGCCAGCAGCTTGGCGCCGGAGGGTTGGGGTCAGCCCCAGCATTTT; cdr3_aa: CASSLAPEGWGQPQHF
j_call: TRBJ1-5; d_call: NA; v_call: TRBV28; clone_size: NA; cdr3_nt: TGTGCCAGCAGATCCCCCGGGACACTGCCGACTCATAGCAATCAGCCCCAGCATTTT; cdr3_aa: CASRSPGTLPTHSNQPQHF
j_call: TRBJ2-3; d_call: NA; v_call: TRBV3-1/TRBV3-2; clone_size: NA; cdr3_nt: TGTGCCAGCAGCCAAATCGGTGATACGCAGTATTTT; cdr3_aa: CASSQIGDTQYF
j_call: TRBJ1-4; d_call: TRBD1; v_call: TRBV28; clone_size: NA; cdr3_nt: TGTGCCAGCAGTCCCGGTGTTGGAGGGGGCGGTGAAAAACTGTTTTTT; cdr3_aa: CASSPGVGGGGEKLFF
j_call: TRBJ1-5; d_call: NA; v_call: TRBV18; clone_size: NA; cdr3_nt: TGTGCCAGCTCACCAGCCACAGGGAATCAGCCCCAGCATTTT; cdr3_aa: CASSPATGNQPQHF
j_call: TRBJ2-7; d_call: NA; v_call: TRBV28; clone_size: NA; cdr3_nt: TGTGCCAGCAGTTTAGGCATTGACAGCTCCTACGAGCAGTACTTC; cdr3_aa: CASSLGIDSSYEQYF
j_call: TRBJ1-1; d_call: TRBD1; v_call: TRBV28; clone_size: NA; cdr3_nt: TGTGCCAGCAGTGGGGAACAGGGGAATGAAGCTTTCTTT; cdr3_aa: CASSGEQGNEAFF
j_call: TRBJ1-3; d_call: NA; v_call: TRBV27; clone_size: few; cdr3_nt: TGTGCCAGCAGTTTGTCGGGGGATGCTGGAAACACCATATATTTT; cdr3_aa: CASSLSGDAGNTIYF
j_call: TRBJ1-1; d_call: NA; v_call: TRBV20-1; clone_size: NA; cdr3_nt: TGCAGCCCTGCCGGGGAAACTCGAGCTTTCTTT; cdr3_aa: CSPAGETRAFF
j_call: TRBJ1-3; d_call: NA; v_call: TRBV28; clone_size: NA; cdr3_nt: TGTGCCAGCTTTGAGGGAGTCGGCTACTCTGGAAACACCATATATTTT; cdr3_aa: CASFEGVGYSGNTIYF
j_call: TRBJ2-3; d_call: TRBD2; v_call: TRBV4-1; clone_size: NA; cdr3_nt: TGCGCCAGCAGCCAACGTCTAGCGGGAGCTAGCACAGATACGCAGTATTTT; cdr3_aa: CASSQRLAGASTDTQYF
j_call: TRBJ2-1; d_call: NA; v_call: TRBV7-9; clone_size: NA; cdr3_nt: TGTGCCAGCAGCTCCCAGGCGAACTTCCGACCCTACAATGAGCAGTTCTTC; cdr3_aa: CASSSQANFRPYNEQFF
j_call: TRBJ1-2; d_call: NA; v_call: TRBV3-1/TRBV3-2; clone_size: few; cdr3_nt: TGTGCCAGCAGCCAAGATAATACAGACAACTATGGCTACACCTTC; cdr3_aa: CASSQDNTDNYGYTF
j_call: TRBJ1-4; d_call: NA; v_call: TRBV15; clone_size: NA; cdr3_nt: TGTGCCACCAGCAGAGTGGGGGGGGATGAAAAACTGTTTTTT; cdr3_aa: CATSRVGGDEKLFF
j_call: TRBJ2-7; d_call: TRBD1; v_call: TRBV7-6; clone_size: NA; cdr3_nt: TGTGCCAGCAGCAAACGGGACAGGGACGAGCAGTACTTC; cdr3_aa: CASSKRDRDEQYF
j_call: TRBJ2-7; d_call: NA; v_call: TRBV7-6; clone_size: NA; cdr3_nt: TGTGCCAGCAGCCCGAGCGGGCAAAGCCAACAGTACTTC; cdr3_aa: CASSPSGQSQQYF
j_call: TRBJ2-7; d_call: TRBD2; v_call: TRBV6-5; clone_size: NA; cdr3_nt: TGTGCCAGCAGGGGCCAGGAAAGCGGGAGCGAGCAGTACTTC; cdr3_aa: CASRGQESGSEQYF
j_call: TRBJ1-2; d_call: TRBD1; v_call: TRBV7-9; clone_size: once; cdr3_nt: TGTGCCAGCAGCCTCGCGACAGGGGCTGGCTACACCTTC; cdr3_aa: CASSLATGAGYTF
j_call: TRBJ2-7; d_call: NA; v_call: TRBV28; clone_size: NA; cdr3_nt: TGTGCCAGCAGTTTAAGGGGGGGGGCGAGCTCCTACGAGCAGTACTTC; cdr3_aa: CASSLRGGASSYEQYF
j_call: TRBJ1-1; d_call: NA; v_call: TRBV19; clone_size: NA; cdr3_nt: TGTGCCAGTAGTATGGGGGAGGCCATGGGTGAAGCTTTCTTT; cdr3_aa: CASSMGEAMGEAFF
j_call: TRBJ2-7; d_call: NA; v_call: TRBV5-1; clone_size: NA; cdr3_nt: TGCGCCAGCAGCTTGGGTAGTGCGGGAGAGCAGTACTTC; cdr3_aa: CASSLGSAGEQYF
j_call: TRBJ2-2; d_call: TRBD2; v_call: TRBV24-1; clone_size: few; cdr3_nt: TGTGCCACCAGTGATGCCCCGGGACTAGCGGACAAGAACACCGGGGAGCTGTTTTTT; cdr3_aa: CATSDAPGLADKNTGELFF
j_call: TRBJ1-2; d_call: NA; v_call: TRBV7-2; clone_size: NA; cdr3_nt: TGTGCCAGCAGCTCACAGGGAGGGGTGAATGGCTACACCTTC; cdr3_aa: CASSSQGGVNGYTF
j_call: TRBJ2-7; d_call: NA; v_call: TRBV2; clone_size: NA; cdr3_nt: TGTGCCAGCAGTGATTGGCAGGTTGAAGGTTACGAGCAGTACTTC; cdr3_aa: CASSDWQVEGYEQYF
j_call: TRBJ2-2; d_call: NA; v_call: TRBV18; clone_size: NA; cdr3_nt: TGTGCCAGCACGTCGCGCAGGGGGGACACCGGGGAGCTGTTTTTT; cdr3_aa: CASTSRRGDTGELFF
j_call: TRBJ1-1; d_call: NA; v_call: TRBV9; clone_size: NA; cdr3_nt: TGTGCCAGCAGCGCAGGGGCGCGTGGGAACACTGAAGCTTTCTTT; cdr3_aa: CASSAGARGNTEAFF
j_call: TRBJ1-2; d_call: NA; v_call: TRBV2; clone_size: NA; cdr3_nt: TGTGCCAGCAGTGGTTCTCTATATGGCTACACCTTC; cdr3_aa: CASSGSLYGYTF
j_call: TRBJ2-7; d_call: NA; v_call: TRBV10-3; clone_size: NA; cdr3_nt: TGTGCCATCAGTGAGACAGGACCCTACGAGCAGTACTTC; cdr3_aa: CAISETGPYEQYF
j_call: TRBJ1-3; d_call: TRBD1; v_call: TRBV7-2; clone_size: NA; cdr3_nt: TGTGCCAGCAGCCAGGGCAGGGGGCGCGCGGGAAACACCATATATTTT; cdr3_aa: CASSQGRGRAGNTIYF
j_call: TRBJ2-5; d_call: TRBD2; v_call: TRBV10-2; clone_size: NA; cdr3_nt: TGCGCCAGCAAACCGGGACTAGCGGGAATAGAGACCCAGTACTTC; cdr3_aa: CASKPGLAGIETQYF
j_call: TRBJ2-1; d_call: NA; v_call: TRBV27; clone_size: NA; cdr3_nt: TGTGCCAGCAGTTTATCTAGCGCACCCTACAATGAGCAGTTCTTC; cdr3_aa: CASSLSSAPYNEQFF
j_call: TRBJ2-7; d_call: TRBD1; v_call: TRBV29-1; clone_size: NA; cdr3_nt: TGCAGCGTGGGGGACAGAGGGTACGAGCAGTACTTC; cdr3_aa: CSVGDRGYEQYF
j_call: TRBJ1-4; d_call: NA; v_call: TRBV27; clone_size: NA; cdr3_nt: TGTGCCAGTCGATTCGGTGAAAAACTGTTTTTT; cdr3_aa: CASRFGEKLFF